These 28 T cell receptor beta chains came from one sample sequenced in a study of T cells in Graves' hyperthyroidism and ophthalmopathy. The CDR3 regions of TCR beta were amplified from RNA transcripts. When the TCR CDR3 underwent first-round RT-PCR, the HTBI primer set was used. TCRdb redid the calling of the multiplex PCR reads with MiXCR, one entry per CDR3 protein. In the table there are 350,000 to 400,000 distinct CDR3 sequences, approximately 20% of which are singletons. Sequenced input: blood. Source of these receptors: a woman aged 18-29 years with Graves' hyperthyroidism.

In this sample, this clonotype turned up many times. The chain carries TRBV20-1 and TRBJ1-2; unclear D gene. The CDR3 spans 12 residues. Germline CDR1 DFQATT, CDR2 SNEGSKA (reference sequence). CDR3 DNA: TGCAGGGCTTCGGGAGAGAGCTATGGCTACACCTTC. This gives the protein CRASGESYGYTF.

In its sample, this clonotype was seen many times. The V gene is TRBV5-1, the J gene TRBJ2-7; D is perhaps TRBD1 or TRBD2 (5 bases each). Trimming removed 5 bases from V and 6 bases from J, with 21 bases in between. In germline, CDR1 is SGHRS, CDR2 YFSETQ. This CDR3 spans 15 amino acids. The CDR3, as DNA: TGCGCCAGCAGAGCCGGGACCCTCAGGACCTCCGAGCAGTACTTC. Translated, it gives CASRAGTLRTSEQYF.

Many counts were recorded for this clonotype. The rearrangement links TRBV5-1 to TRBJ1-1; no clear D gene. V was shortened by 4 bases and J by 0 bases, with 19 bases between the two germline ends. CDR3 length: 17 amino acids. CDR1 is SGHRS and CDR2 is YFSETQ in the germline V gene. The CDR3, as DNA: TGCGCCAGCAGCCAGTCATGGATTCAGGATGTGAACACTGAAGCTTTCTTT. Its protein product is CASSQSWIQDVNTEAFF.

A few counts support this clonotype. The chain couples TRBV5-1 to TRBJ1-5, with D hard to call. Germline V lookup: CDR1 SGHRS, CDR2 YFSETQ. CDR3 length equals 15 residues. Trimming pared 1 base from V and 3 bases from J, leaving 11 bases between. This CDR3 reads CASSLTPAVNQPQHF. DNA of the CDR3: TGCGCCAGCAGCTTGACTCCTGCCGTCAATCAGCCCCAGCATTTT.

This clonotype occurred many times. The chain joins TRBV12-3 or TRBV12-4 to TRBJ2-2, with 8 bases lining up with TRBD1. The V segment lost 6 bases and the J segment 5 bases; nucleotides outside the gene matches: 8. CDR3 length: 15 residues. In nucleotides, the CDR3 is TGTGCCAGCAGACCACAGGGGGGAGATACCGGGGAGCTGTTTTTT. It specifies CASRPQGGDTGELFF.

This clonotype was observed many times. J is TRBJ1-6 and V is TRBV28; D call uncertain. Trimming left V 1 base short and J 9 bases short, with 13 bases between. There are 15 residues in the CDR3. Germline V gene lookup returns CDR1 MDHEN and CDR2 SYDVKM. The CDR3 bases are TGTGCCAGCAGTTTATCGCATGCAGGTAGTTCACCCCTCCACTTT. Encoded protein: CASSLSHAGSSPLHF.

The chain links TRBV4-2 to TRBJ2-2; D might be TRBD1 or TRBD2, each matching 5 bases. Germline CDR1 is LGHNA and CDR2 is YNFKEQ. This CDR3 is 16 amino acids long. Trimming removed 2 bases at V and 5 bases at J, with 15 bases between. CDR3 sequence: CASSQYPGHRTGELFF. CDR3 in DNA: TGTGCCAGCAGCCAATATCCGGGGCATAGAACCGGGGAGCTGTTTTTT.

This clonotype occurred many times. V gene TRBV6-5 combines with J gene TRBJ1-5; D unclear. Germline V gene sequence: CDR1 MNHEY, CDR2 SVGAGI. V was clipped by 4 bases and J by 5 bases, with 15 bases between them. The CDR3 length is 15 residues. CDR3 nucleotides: TGTGCCAGCAGTTCACCTCCGGGAGTCCATCAGCCCCAGCATTTT. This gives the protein CASSSPPGVHQPQHF.

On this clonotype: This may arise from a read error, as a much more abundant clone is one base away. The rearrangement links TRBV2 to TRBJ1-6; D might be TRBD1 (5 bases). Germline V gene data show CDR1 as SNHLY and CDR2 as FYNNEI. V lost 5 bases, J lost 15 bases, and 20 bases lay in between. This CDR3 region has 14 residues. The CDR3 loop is CASSSIGIRGSLHF. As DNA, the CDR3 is TGTGCCAGCAGTTCGATCGGCATCCGGGGCAGCCTCCACTTT.

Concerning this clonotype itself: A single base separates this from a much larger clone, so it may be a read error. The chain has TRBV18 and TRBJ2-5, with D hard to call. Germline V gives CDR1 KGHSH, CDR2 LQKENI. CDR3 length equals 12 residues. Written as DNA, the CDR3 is TGTGCCTGCTCACCACCGGGAGAGACCCAGTACTTC. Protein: CACSPPGETQYF.

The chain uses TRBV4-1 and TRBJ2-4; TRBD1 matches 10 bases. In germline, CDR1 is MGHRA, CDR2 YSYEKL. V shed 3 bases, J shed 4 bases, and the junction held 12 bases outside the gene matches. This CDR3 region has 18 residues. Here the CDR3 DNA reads TGCGCCAGCAGCCAGCCCCTCCGGGACAGGGGATTTAAAAACATTCAGTACTTC. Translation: CASSQPLRDRGFKNIQYF.

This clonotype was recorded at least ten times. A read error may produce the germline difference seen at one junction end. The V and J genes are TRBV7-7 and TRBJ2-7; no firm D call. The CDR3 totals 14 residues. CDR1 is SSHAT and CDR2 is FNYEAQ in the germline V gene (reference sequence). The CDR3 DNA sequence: TGTGCTAGCAGCTTAGACCCGAGCTCCTACGAGCAGTACTTC. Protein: CASSLDPSSYEQYF.

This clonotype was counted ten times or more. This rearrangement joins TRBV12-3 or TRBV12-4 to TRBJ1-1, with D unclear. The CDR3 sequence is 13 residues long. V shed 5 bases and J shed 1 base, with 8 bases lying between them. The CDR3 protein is CASSANANTEAFF. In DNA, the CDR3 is TGTGCCAGCAGTGCAAACGCGAACACTGAAGCTTTCTTT.

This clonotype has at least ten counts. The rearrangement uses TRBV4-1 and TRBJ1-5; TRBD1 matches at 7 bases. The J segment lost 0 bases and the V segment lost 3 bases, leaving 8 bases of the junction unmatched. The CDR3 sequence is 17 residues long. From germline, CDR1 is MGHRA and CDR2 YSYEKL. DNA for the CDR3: TGCGCCAGCAGCCAGGGCGCAGGGGGATATAGCAATCAGCCCCAGCATTTT. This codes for CASSQGAGGYSNQPQHF.

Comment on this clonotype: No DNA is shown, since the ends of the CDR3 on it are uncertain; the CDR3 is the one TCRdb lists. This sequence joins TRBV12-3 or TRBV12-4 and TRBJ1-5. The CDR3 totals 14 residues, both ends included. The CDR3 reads CASSFGGGNQPPHF.

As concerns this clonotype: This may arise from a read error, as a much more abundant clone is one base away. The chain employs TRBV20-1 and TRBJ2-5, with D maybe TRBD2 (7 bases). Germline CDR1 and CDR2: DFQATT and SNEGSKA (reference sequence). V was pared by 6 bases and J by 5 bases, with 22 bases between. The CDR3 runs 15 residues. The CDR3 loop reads CSALREGGAVETQYF. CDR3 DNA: TGCAGTGCCCTGAGGGAGGGGGGGGCCGTGGAGACCCAGTACTTC.

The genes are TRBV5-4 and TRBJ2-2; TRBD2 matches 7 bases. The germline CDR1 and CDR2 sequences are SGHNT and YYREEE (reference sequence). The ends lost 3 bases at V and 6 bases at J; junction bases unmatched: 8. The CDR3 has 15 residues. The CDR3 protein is CASSSRGSGPGELFF. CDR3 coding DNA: TGTGCCAGCAGCTCCCGTGGTAGCGGGCCCGGGGAGCTGTTTTTT.

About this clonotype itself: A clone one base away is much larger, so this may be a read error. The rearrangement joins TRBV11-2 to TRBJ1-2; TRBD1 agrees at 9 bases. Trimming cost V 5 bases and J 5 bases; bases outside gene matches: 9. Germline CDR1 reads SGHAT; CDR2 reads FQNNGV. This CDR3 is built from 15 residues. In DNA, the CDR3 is TGTGCCAGCAGCCCTCTCCGGACAGGGGTTTATGGCTACACCTTC. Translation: CASSPLRTGVYGYTF.

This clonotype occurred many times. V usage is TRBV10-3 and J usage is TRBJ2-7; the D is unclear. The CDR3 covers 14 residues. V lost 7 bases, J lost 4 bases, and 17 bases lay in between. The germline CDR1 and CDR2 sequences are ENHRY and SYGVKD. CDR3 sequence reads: CAINPTDRGYEQYF. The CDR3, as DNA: TGTGCCATCAACCCCACGGACCGAGGATACGAGCAGTACTTC.

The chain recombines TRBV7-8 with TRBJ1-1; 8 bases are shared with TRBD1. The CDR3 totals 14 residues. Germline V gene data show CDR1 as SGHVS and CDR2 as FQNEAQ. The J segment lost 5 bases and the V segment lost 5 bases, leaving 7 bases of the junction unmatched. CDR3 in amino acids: CASSAPGGLTEAFF. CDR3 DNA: TGTGCCAGCAGCGCCCCAGGGGGCCTAACTGAAGCTTTCTTT.

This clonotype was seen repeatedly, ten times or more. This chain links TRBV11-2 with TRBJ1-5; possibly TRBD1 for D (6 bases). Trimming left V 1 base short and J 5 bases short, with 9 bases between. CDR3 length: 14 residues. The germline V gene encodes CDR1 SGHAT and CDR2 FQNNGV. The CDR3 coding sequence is TGTGCCAGCAGCTTAGGCCACAGGGATCAGCCCCAGCATTTT. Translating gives CASSLGHRDQPQHF.

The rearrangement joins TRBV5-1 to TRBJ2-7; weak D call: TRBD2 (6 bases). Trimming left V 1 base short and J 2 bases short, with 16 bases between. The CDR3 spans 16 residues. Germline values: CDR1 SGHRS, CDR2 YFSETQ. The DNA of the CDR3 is TGCGCCAGCAGCTTGTATGCCGGGGGATATACCTACGAGCAGTACTTC. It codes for CASSLYAGGYTYEQYF.

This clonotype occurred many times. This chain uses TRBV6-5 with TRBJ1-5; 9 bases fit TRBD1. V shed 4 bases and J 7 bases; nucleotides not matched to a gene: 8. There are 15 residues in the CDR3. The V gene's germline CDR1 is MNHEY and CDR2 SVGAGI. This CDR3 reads CASSLGQGGGQPQHF. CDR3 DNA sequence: TGTGCCAGCAGTTTGGGACAGGGAGGGGGACAGCCCCAGCATTTT.

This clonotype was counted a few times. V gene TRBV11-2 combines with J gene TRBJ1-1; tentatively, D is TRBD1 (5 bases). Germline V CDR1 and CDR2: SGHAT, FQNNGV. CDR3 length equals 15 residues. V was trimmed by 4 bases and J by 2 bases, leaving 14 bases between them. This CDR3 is CASSSPGGDNTEAFF. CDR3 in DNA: TGTGCCAGCAGCTCACCTGGGGGGGACAACACTGAAGCTTTCTTT.

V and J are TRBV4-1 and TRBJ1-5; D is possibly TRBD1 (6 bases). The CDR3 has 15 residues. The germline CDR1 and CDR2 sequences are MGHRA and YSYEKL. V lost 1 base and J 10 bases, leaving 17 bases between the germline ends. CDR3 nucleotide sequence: TGCGCCAGCAGCCAAGTTAGGACAGCCGGGGAACCCCAGCATTTT. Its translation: CASSQVRTAGEPQHF.

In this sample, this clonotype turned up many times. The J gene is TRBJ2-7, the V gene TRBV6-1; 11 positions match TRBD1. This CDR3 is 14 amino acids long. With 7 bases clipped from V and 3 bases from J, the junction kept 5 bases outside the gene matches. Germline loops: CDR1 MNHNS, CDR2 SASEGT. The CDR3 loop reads CASTGTGGVYEQYF. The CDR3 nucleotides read TGTGCCAGCACCGGGACAGGGGGAGTCTACGAGCAGTACTTC.

As DNA, the CDR3 is TGTGCCAGCAGCCATCTAGCGACCGGGGAGCTGTTTTTT. The encoded protein is CASSHLATGELFF. J is TRBJ2-2 and V is TRBV12-3 or TRBV12-4, with D possibly being TRBD2 (6 bases). The CDR3 loop spans 13 amino acids. Trimming left V 6 bases short and J 5 bases short, with 10 bases between.

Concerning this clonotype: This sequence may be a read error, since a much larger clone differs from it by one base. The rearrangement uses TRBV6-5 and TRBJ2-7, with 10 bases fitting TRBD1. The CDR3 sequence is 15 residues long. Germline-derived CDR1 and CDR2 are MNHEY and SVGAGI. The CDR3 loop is CASGYSGTGVYEQYF. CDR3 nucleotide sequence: TGTGCCAGCGGTTACTCGGGGACAGGGGTCTACGAGCAGTACTTC.